This T cell receptor beta chain was sequenced during a study of Ad26.COV2.S vaccination and SARS-CoV-2 variants. Specified treatment: roughly 18 received Ad26.COV2.S at low or high dose, single or two shots; several received placebo; per-sample allocation not given. The investigators took samples on day 63 after the first vaccine or placebo injection. Clones were read by immunoSEQ multiplex PCR, and TCRdb kept only the in-frame ones, dropping some. The sample yields roughly 510,000 clones, roughly 85% seen once. The CDR3 is 13 amino acids. V was shortened by 7 bases and J by 2 bases, with 12 bases between the two germline ends. CDR1 SQVTM and CDR2 ANQGSEA come from the germline V gene.

This clonotype was sampled from a person aged 18-60 years who received the Ad26.COV2.S COVID-19 vaccine or a placebo. The material sequenced was peripheral blood, taken in a trial of Ad26.COV2.S vaccine versus placebo. The rearrangement uses TRBV29-1 and TRBJ2-1; a possible D gene is TRBD1 (6 bases). In DNA form, the CDR3 reads TGCAGCGCTGTTCAGGGGCCCTACAATGAGCAGTTCTTC. Translation gives CSAVQGPYNEQFF.